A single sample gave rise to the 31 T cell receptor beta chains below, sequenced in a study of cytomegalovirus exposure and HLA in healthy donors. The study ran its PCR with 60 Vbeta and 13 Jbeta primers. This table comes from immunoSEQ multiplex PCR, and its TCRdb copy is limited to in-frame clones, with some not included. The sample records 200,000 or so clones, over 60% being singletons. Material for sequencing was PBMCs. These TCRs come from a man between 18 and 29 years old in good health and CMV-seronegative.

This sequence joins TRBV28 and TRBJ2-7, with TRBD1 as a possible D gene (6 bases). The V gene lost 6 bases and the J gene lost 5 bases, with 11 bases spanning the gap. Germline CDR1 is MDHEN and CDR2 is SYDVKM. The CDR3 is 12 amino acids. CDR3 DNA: TGTGCCAGCAGGGGGGACAACCACGAGCAGTACTTC. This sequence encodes CASRGDNHEQYF.

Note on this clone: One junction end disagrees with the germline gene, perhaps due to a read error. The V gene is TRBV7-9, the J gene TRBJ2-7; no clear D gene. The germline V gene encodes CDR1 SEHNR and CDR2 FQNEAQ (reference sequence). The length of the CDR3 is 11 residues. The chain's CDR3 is CSSSSEYEQYF. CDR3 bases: TGTTCCAGCAGCTCAGAATACGAGCAGTACTTC.

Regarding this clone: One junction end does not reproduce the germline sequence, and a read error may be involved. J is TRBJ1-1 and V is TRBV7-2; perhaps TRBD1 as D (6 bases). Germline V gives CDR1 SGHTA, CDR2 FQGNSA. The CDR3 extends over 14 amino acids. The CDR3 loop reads CASSFTGFYTEALF. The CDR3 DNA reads TGTGCCAGCAGCTTTACAGGGTTTTACACTGAAGCTCTCTTT. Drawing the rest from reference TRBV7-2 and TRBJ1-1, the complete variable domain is GAGVSQSPSNKVTEKGKDVELRCDPISGHTALYWYRQSLGQGLEFLIYFQGNSAPDKSGLPSDRFSAERTGGSVSTLTIQRTQQEDSAVYLCASSFTGFYTEALFGQGTRLTVV.

CDR3 residues: CASSVASGGAGDTQYF. DNA of the CDR3: TGTGCCAGCAGCGTAGCTTCGGGGGGGGCGGGAGATACGCAGTATTTT. The J gene is TRBJ2-3, the V gene TRBV9; 8 bases line up with TRBD2. V shed 0 bases, J shed 5 bases, and the junction held 8 bases outside the gene matches. CDR1 and CDR2 from the germline V gene are SGDLS and YYNGEE. There are 16 residues in the CDR3.

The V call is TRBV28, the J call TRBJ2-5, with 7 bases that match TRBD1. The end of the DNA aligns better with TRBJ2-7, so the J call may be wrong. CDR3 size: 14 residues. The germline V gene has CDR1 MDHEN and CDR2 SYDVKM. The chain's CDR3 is CASSLSGTEYEQYF. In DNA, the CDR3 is TGTGCCAGCAGTTTATCCGGGACAGAGTACGAGCAGTACTTC.

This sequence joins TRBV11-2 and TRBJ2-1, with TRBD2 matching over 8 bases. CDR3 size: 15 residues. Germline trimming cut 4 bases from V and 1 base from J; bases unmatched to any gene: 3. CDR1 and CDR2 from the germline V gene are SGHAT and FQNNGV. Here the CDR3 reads CASSSTSVSYNEQFF. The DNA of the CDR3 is TGTGCCAGCAGCTCGACTAGCGTTTCCTACAATGAGCAGTTCTTC.

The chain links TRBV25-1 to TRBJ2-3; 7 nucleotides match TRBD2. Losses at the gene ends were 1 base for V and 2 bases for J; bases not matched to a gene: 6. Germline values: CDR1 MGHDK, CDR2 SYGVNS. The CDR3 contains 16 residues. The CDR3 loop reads CASSELSSGHTDTQYF. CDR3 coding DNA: TGTGCCAGCAGTGAATTGTCTAGCGGACACACAGATACGCAGTATTTT. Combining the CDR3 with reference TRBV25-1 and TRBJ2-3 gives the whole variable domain EADIYQTPRYLVIGTGKKITLECSQTMGHDKMYWYQQDPGMELHLIHYSYGVNSTEKGDLSSESTVSRIRTEHFPLTLESARPSHTSQYLCASSELSSGHTDTQYFGPGTRLTVL.

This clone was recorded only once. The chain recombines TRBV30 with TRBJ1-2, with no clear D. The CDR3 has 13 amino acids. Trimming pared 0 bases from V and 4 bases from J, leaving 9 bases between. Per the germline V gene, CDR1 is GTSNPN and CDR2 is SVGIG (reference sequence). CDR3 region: CAWSVGVGYGYTF. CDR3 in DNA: TGTGCCTGGAGTGTCGGGGTCGGCTATGGCTACACCTTC.

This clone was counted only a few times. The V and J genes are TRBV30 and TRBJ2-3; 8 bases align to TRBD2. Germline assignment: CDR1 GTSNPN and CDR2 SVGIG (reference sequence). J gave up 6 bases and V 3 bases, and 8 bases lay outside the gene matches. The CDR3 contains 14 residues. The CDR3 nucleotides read TGTGCCTGGAGGACTAGCGCGGGTAGGGATACGCAGTATTTT. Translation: CAWRTSAGRDTQYF.

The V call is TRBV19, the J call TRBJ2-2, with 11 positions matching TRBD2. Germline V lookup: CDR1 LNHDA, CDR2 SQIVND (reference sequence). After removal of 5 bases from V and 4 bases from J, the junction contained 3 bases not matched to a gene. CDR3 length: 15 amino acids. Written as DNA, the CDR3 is TGTGCCAGTAGTGAACTAGCGGGGGTCACCGGGGAGCTGTTTTTT. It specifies CASSELAGVTGELFF.

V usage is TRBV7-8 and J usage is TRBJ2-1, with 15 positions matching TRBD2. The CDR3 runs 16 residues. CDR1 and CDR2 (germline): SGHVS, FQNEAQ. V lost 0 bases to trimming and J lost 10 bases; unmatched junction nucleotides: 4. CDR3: CASSLAWTSGGVEQFF. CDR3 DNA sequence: TGTGCCAGCAGCTTAGCGTGGACTAGCGGGGGGGTGGAGCAGTTCTTC.

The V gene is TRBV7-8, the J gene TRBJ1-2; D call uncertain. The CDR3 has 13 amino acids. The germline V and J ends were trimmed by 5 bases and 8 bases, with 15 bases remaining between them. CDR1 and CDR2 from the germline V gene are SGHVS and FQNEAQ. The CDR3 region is CASSPTGAIGYTF. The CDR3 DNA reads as TGTGCCAGCAGCCCCACTGGAGCTATCGGCTACACCTTC.

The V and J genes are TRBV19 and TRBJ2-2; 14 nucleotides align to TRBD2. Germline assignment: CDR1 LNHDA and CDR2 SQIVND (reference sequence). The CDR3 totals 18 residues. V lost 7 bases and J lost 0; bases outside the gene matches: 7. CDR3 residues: CASIKGTSGGANTGELFF. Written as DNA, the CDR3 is TGTGCCAGTATTAAGGGGACTAGCGGGGGCGCGAACACCGGGGAGCTGTTTTTT.

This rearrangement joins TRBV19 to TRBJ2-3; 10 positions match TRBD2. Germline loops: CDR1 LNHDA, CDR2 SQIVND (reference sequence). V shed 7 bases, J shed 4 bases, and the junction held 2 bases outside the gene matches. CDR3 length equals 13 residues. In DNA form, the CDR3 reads TGTGCCAGTACCAGCGGGAGGGCAGATACGCAGTATTTT. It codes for CASTSGRADTQYF.

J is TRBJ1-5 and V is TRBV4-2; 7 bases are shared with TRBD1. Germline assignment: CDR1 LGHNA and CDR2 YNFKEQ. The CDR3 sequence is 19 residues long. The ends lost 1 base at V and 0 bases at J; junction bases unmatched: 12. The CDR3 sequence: CASSQVGTAGDYSNQPQHF. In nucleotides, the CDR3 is TGTGCCAGCAGCCAAGTTGGGACAGCCGGCGATTATAGCAATCAGCCCCAGCATTTT.

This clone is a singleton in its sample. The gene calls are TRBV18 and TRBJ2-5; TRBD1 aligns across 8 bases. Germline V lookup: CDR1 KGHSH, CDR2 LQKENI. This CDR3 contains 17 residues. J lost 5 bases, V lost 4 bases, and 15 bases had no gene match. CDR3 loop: CASSLTGGLDVRETQYF. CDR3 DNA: TGTGCCAGCTCACTCACAGGGGGACTGGACGTTCGGGAGACCCAGTACTTC.

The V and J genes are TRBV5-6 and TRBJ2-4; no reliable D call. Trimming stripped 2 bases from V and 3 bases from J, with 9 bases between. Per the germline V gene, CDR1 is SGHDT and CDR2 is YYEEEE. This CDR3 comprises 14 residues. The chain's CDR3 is CASSFGRGKNIQYF. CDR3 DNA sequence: TGTGCCAGCAGCTTCGGTAGAGGCAAAAACATTCAGTACTTC.

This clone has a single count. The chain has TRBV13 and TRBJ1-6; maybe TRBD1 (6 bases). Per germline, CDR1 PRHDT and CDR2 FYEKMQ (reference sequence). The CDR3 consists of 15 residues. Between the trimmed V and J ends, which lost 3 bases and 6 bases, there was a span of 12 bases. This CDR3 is CASSFLGGGNSPLHF. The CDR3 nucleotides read TGTGCCAGCAGCTTCTTAGGGGGGGGTAATTCACCCCTCCACTTT.

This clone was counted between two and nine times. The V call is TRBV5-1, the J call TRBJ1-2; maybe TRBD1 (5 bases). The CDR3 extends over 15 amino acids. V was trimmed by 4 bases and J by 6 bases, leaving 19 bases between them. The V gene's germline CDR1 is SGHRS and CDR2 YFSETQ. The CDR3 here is CASSPGVAGLDGYTF. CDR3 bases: TGCGCCAGCAGCCCGGGGGTTGCGGGACTGGATGGCTACACCTTC. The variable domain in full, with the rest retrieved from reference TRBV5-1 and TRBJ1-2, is KAGVTQTPRYLIKTRGQQVTLSCSPISGHRSVSWYQQTPGQGLQFLFEYFSETQRNKGNFPGRFSGRQFSNSRSEMNVSTLELGDSALYLCASSPGVAGLDGYTFGSGTRLTVV.

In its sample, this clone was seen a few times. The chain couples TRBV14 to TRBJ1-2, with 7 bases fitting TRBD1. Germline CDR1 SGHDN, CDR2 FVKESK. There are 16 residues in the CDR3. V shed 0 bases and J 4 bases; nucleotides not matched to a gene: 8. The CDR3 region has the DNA TGTGCCAGCAGCCAAGATAAGACAGGGCCCGTCTATGGCTACACCTTC. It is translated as CASSQDKTGPVYGYTF.

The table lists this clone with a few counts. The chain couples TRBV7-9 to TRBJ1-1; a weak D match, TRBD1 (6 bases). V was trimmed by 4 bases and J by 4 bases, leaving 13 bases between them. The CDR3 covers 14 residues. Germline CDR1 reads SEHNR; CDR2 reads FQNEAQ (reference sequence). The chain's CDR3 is CASSSKGEGTEAFF. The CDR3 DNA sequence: TGTGCCAGCAGCTCAAAGGGGGAGGGCACTGAAGCTTTCTTT.

The CDR3 spells CASSERRAEGTDTQYF. CDR3 DNA sequence: TGTGCCAGCAGTGAAAGAAGAGCGGAGGGCACAGATACGCAGTATTTT. The chain couples TRBV6-1 to TRBJ2-3, with D possibly TRBD2 on 5 matching bases. Germline CDR1 reads MNHNS; CDR2 reads SASEGT. Trimming stripped 2 bases from V and 1 base from J, with 13 bases between. The CDR3 is made up of 16 amino acids.

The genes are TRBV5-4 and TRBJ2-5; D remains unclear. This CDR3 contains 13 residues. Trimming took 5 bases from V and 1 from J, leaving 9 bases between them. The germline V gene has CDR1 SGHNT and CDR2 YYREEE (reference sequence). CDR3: CASSQDPQETQYF. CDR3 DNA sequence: TGTGCCAGCAGTCAGGATCCCCAAGAGACCCAGTACTTC.

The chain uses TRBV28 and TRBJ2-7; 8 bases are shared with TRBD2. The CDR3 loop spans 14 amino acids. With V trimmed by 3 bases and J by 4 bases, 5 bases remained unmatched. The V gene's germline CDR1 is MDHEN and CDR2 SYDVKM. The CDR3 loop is CASSFSGRLYEQYF. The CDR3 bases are TGTGCCAGCAGTTTCAGCGGGAGACTTTACGAGCAGTACTTC.

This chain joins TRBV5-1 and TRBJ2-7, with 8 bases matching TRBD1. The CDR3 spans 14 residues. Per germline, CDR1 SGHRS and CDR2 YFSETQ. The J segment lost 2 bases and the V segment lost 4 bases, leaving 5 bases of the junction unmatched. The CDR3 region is CASSPGTGTYEQYF. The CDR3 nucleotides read TGCGCCAGCAGCCCCGGGACAGGAACCTACGAGCAGTACTTC.

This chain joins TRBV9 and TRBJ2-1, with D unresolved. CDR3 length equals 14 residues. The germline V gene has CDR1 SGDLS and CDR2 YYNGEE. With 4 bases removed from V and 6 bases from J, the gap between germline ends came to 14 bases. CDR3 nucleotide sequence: TGTGCCAGCAGCCCCTCCAGAGCGTCCAATGAGCAGTTCTTC. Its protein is CASSPSRASNEQFF.

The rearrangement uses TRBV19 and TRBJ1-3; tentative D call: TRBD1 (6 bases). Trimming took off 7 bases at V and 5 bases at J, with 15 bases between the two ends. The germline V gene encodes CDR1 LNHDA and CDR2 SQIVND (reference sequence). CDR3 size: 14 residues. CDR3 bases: TGTGCCAGTACCCCCGGGGGGGGCCGAAACACCATATATTTT. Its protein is CASTPGGGRNTIYF.

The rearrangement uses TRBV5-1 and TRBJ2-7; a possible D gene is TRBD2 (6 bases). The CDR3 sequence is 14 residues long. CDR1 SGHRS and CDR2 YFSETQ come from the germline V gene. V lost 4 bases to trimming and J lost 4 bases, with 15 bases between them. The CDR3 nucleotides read TGCGCCAGCAGCGCCCGGGACGGGGGATACGAGCAGTACTTC. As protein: CASSARDGGYEQYF.

The CDR3 DNA reads as TGTGCCAGCAGCTTGGGACAGGACCAGGGCGTTTATGGCTACACCTTC. It codes for CASSLGQDQGVYGYTF. The chain links TRBV7-9 to TRBJ1-2; 8 nucleotides align to TRBD1. CDR1 is SEHNR, CDR2 FQNEAQ, per germline (reference sequence). The trim removed 3 bases at V and 5 bases at J, leaving 11 bases unmatched. The CDR3 length is 16 residues.

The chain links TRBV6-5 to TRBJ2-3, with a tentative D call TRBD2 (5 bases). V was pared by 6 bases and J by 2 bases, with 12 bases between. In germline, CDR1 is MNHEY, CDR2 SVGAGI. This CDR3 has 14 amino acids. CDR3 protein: CASRASPYTDTQYF. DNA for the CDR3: TGTGCCAGCAGGGCTAGCCCTTACACAGATACGCAGTATTTT.

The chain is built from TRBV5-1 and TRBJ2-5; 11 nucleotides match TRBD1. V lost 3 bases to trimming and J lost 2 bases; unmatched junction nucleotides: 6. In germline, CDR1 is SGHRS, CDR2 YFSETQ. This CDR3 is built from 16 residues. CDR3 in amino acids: CASSSQGTGGQETQYF. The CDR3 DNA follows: TGCGCCAGCAGCTCCCAGGGGACAGGGGGTCAAGAGACCCAGTACTTC.